The rows below give T cell receptor beta chains drawn from one sample of a study of blood T cell repertoires in COVID-19. The data were produced by immunoSEQ multiplex PCR, yet TCRdb's version contains in-frame clones alone and is incomplete. The profile shows around 140,000 clones, 65% to 85% of them singletons. Material: peripheral blood. The receptors derive from a woman aged 80 or over with acute or convalescent COVID-19. The CDR3 runs from the conserved cysteine through the conserved F or W. A D gene is named only where the DNA matches it firmly. Size tells how often a clone was seen (once, few, many) or the class of an expanded clone, and some rows leave it out.

size,D,V,J,DNA,CDR3
once,TRBD1,TRBV4-3,TRBJ1-2,TGCGCCAGCAGCCAAGTTGTAGGGGGCTCTTGGGGCTACACCTTC,CASSQVVGGSWGYTF
NA,NA,TRBV2,TRBJ2-2,TGTGCCAGCAGTGGGGGGGGCTTTGGCACCGGGGAGCTGTTTTTT,CASSGGGFGTGELFF
NA,NA,TRBV6-5,TRBJ1-6,TGTGCCAGCAGTTACTCGGTCCAGGGGACGACACCCCTCCACTTT,CASSYSVQGTTPLHF
NA,NA,TRBV7-2,TRBJ2-3,TGTGCCAGCAGCTCCAGGAAGAGCACAGATACGCAGTATTTT,CASSSRKSTDTQYF
NA,TRBD1,TRBV29-1,TRBJ2-7,TGCAGCGCAAGGACAGGGAACGAGCAGTACTTC,CSARTGNEQYF
NA,TRBD1,TRBV7-2,TRBJ2-3,TGTGCCAGCAGCGCGTACAGGGGGCGCTTCACAGATACGCAGTATTTT,CASSAYRGRFTDTQYF
NA,NA,TRBV5-5,TRBJ1-2,TGTGCCAGCAACCGGGGGGGACGGTCCTATGGCTACACCTTC,CASNRGGRSYGYTF
NA,NA,TRBV7-9,TRBJ2-5,TGTGCCAGCAGCTCTAATGGAGGGGAAGGAGAGACCCAGTACTTC,CASSSNGGEGETQYF
NA,NA,TRBV12-3/TRBV12-4,TRBJ2-7,TGTGCCAGCAGTTTACTTTTACAGGAGCAGTACTTC,CASSLLLQEQYF
NA,NA,TRBV7-6,TRBJ1-4,TGTGCCAGCAGCTTAGACGGAGGCGAAAAACTGTTTTTT,CASSLDGGEKLFF
NA,NA,TRBV24-1,TRBJ2-7,TGTGCCACCAGTCGGGGCTCCTACGAGCAGTACTTC,CATSRGSYEQYF
NA,NA,TRBV4-3,TRBJ2-1,TGCGCCAGCAGCCAAGGGAGCGGCTACTACAATGAGCAGTTCTTC,CASSQGSGYYNEQFF
NA,NA,TRBV7-6,TRBJ1-1,TGTGCCAGCAGCCTCCAAGAGGGAATCACTGAAGCTTTCTTT,CASSLQEGITEAFF
NA,NA,TRBV5-5,TRBJ2-2,TGTGCCAGCAGCCTTAGCCTCAGGGGCCCTTTGGAGAACACCGGGGAGCTGTTTTTT,CASSLSLRGPLENTGELFF